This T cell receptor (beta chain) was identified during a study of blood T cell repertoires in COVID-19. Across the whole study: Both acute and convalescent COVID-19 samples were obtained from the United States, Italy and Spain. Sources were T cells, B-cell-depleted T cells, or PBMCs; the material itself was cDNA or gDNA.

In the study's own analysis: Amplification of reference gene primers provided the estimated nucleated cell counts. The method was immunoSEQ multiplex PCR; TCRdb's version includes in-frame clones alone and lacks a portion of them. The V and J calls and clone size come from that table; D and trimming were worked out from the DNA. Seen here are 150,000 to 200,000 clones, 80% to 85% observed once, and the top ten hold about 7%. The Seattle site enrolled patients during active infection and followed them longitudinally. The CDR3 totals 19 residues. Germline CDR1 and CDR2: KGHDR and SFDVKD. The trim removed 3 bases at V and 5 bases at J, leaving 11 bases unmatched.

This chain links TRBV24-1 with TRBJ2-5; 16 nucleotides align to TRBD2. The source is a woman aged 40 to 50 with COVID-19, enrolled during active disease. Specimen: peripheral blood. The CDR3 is CATSDPGGLAGGPGETQYF. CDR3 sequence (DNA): TGTGCCACCAGTGATCCAGGGGGACTAGCGGGAGGGCCGGGGGAGACCCAGTACTTC.